This passage covers 6 T cell receptor beta chains from one sample sequenced in a study of human T cells and chemical hapten exposure. One entry per CDR3 protein results from TCRdb running MiXCR on the 5' RACE reads. Counted here are more than 140,000 distinct CDR3 sequences, 3.5% to 5% occurring once; the ten biggest clones make up about 1.3%. Unfractionated whole blood was the source from which total RNA was extracted. Receptors originate from a female donor in good health.

This clonotype was counted ten times or more. This chain uses TRBV5-1 with TRBJ2-3; tentatively, D is TRBD2 (7 bases). Germline CDR1 and CDR2: SGHRS and YFSETQ. V was shortened by 0 bases and J by 3 bases, with 14 bases between the two germline ends. The CDR3 has 16 residues. CDR3: CASSLDGGASTDTQYF. The CDR3 nucleotides read TGCGCCAGCAGCTTGGATGGGGGGGCGAGTACAGATACGCAGTATTTT.

Many counts were recorded for this clonotype. This rearrangement joins TRBV5-1 to TRBJ1-6, with 9 bases fitting TRBD1. The CDR3 length is 15 residues. Trimming took 4 bases from V and 7 from J; bases not matched to a gene: 6. CDR1 and CDR2 from the germline V gene are SGHRS and YFSETQ. CDR3 coding DNA: TGCGCCAGCAGCCCGGGACAGGGCTGGAATTCACCCCTCCACTTT. This gives the protein CASSPGQGWNSPLHF.

The table lists this clonotype with many counts. This sequence joins TRBV20-1 and TRBJ2-7; no clear D gene. Trimming removed 0 bases at V and 5 bases at J, with 14 bases between. Per the germline V gene, CDR1 is DFQATT and CDR2 is SNEGSKA (reference sequence). The CDR3 covers 14 residues. In nucleotides, the CDR3 is TGCAGTGCTAGAGATCGTCGGTGGAATGACGAGCAGTACTTC. This sequence encodes CSARDRRWNDEQYF.

This clonotype has a count of ten or more. The chain uses TRBV13 and TRBJ1-6; perhaps TRBD1 as D (5 bases). The CDR3 has 16 residues. V lost 0 bases and J lost 7, with 13 bases in between. The germline gives CDR1 PRHDT, CDR2 FYEKMQ (reference sequence). As DNA, the CDR3 is TGTGCCAGCAGCTTAGGCCTGGGGCCAGGGAATTCACCCCTCCACTTT. Amino acids: CASSLGLGPGNSPLHF.

V gene TRBV11-1 combines with J gene TRBJ2-7, with 7 bases matching TRBD1. Trimming removed 4 bases from V and 5 bases from J; junction bases left unmatched: 11. CDR3 length: 15 residues. Germline V gene lookup returns CDR1 SGHAT and CDR2 FQDESV (reference sequence). The CDR3 is CASSSPERGRDEQYF. CDR3 in DNA: TGTGCCAGCAGCTCCCCCGAGAGGGGGCGGGACGAGCAGTACTTC.

The table lists this clonotype with many counts. The V gene is TRBV20-1, the J gene TRBJ1-1; D remains ambiguous. This CDR3 has 11 amino acids. Germline loops: CDR1 DFQATT, CDR2 SNEGSKA (reference sequence). DNA for the CDR3: TGCAGCGCGTCACGGGGCACTGAAGCTTTCTTT. Protein sequence: CSASRGTEAFF.